Below are 13 T cell receptor beta chains sequenced from a single sample in a study of TIL therapy for anti-PD-1-resistant metastatic lung cancer. The immunoSEQ assay was v3. The data were produced by immunoSEQ multiplex PCR, yet TCRdb's version contains in-frame clones alone and is incomplete. The sample lists approximately 27,000 clones; 55% to 80% were seen once. Time point: pre-treatment sample, taken before nivolumab and TIL therapy. The tumor samples were excised metastases, mostly pleural nodules or supraclavicular lymph nodes. Sequencing was performed on tumor tissue, taken at baseline. The receptors come from a person aged 25 to 85 with non-small cell lung cancer.

The chain is built from TRBV11-2 and TRBJ2-7; D not resolved. The CDR3 length is 12 residues. Germline CDR1 reads SGHAT; CDR2 reads FQNNGV. Trimming removed 2 bases at V and 7 bases at J, with 9 bases between. The CDR3, as DNA: TGTGCCAGCAGCTTAAACTCTCTGGAGCAGTACTTC. It translates to CASSLNSLEQYF.

The chain has TRBV11-2 and TRBJ2-6; 13 bases map to TRBD2. With 5 bases clipped from V and 4 bases from J, the junction kept 5 bases outside the gene matches. There are 17 residues in the CDR3. Germline lookup yields CDR1 SGHAT and CDR2 FQNNGV. CDR3 protein: CASSQLAGGPGANVLTF. The CDR3 DNA sequence: TGTGCCAGCAGCCAACTAGCGGGGGGGCCCGGGGCCAACGTCCTGACTTTC.

Only a few counts were recorded for this clone. This sequence joins TRBV5-4 and TRBJ1-3; TRBD1 matches 7 bases. Germline CDR1 is SGHNT and CDR2 is YYREEE (reference sequence). This CDR3 is built from 15 residues. V trimming: 6 bases; J trimming: 0 bases; junction bases outside the gene matches: 6. In DNA, the CDR3 is TGTGCCAGCACAGGACAGGAATCCTCTGGAAACACCATATATTTT. Translation: CASTGQESSGNTIYF.

The table lists this clone with a few counts. The gene calls are TRBV30 and TRBJ1-2; tentative D call: TRBD1 (5 bases). The length of the CDR3 is 12 residues. The V end was cut by 4 bases, the J end by 8 bases, with 14 bases between. Germline CDR1 GTSNPN, CDR2 SVGIG (reference sequence). The DNA for the CDR3 is TGTGCCTGGAAAGGGCGACAGCGCGGCTACACCTTC. This translates into CAWKGRQRGYTF.

The chain is built from TRBV30 and TRBJ2-3; 8 bases align to TRBD2. Germline assignment: CDR1 GTSNPN and CDR2 SVGIG (reference sequence). The CDR3 contains 19 residues. The trim removed 0 bases at V and 3 bases at J, leaving 17 bases unmatched. The chain's CDR3 is CAWSVFSGDIIGKTDTQYF. CDR3 bases: TGTGCCTGGAGTGTATTTAGCGGGGATATTATTGGGAAAACAGATACGCAGTATTTT.

This chain uses TRBV9 with TRBJ2-7; D is undetermined. Germline V gives CDR1 SGDLS, CDR2 YYNGEE. The CDR3 has 12 amino acids. V gave up 5 bases and J gave up 7 bases, with 13 bases separating them. CDR3: CASSTNSGEQYF. DNA for the CDR3: TGTGCCAGCAGTACAAATAGTGGAGAGCAGTACTTC.

The V and J genes are TRBV6-5 and TRBJ2-6; D ambiguous. Trimming removed 0 bases from V and 0 bases from J, with 3 bases in between. CDR1 and CDR2 (germline): MNHEY, SVGAGI. This CDR3 region has 15 residues. DNA of the CDR3: TGTGCCAGCAGTTACTCCCGCTCTGGGGCCAACGTCCTGACTTTC. Protein product: CASSYSRSGANVLTF.

The rearrangement uses TRBV7-6 and TRBJ2-1, with D possibly being TRBD2 (5 bases). V was trimmed by 5 bases and J by 0 bases, leaving 11 bases between them. The CDR3 loop spans 15 amino acids. Per the germline V gene, CDR1 is SGHVS and CDR2 is FNYEAQ. The CDR3 DNA reads as TGTGCCAGCAGCCCCACTAGAAGCTCCTACAATGAGCAGTTCTTC. It encodes CASSPTRSSYNEQFF.

This chain links TRBV5-1 with TRBJ2-5; 12 bases are a match to TRBD2. This CDR3 region has 15 residues. Germline assignment: CDR1 SGHRS and CDR2 YFSETQ. With 7 bases clipped from V and 0 bases from J, the junction kept 4 bases outside the gene matches. The CDR3 bases are TGCGCCAGCGGCTGGACTAGCGGGAACCAAGAGACCCAGTACTTC. It yields the protein CASGWTSGNQETQYF. Full variable domain (missing parts from reference TRBV5-1 and TRBJ2-5): KAGVTQTPRYLIKTRGQQVTLSCSPISGHRSVSWYQQTPGQGLQFLFEYFSETQRNKGNFPGRFSGRQFSNSRSEMNVSTLELGDSALYLCASGWTSGNQETQYFGPGTRLLVL.

The chain carries TRBV13 and TRBJ2-7, with D tentatively TRBD1 or TRBD2 (5 bases each). Germline V CDR1 and CDR2: PRHDT, FYEKMQ (reference sequence). The CDR3 is 15 amino acids. The V end lost 5 bases, the J end lost 1 base, and 15 bases lay between the germline ends. The CDR3 nucleotides are TGTGCCAGCAGCCGGCGAGGGACCGGATCCTACGAGCAGTACTTC. It translates to CASSRRGTGSYEQYF.

The rearrangement uses TRBV11-3 and TRBJ2-5; a possible D gene is TRBD2 (6 bases). Gene TRBJ2-7 matches the end of the DNA better, so the J call may be wrong. The CDR3 runs to 15 residues. CDR1 is SGHNT and CDR2 is YENEEA in the germline V gene. In nucleotides, the CDR3 is TGTGCCAGCAGCTTAGAGGGCATCCCGGAGGGCGAGCAGTACTTC. It yields the protein CASSLEGIPEGEQYF.

The chain joins TRBV6-5 to TRBJ1-4; no clear D gene. Between the trimmed V and J ends, which lost 6 bases and 8 bases, there was a span of 19 bases. CDR3 length equals 15 residues. CDR1 is MNHEY, CDR2 SVGAGI, per germline. DNA of the CDR3: TGTGCCAGCAGGGCTGTGGGAGACGAGAGGGAAAAACTGTTTTTT. As protein: CASRAVGDEREKLFF.

The gene calls are TRBV5-1 and TRBJ2-5; D ambiguous. The germline V gene encodes CDR1 SGHRS and CDR2 YFSETQ. The CDR3 runs 15 residues. Trimming stripped 1 base from V and 2 bases from J, with 12 bases between. This CDR3 reads CASSLNWGTQETQYF. The CDR3 coding sequence is TGCGCCAGCAGCTTGAATTGGGGTACGCAAGAGACCCAGTACTTC.